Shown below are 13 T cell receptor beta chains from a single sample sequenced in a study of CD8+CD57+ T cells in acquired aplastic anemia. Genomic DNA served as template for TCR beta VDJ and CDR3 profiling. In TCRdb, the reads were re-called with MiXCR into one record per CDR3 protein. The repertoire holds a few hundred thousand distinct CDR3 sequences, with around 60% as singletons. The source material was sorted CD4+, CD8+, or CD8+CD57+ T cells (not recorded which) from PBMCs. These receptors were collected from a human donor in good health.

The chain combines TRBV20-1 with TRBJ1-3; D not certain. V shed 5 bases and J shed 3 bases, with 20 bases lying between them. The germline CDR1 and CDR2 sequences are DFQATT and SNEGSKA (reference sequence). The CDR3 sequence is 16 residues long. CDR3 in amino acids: CSAPQRGKIYGNTIYF. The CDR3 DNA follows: TGCAGTGCTCCACAAAGAGGCAAAATCTATGGAAACACCATATATTTT.

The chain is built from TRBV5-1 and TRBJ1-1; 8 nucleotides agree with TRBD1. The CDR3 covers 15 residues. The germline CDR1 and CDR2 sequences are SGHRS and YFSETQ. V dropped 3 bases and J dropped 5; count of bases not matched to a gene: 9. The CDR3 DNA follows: TGCGCCAGCAGCTCGGCGACAGGGGTGGGGACTGAAGCTTTCTTT. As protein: CASSSATGVGTEAFF.

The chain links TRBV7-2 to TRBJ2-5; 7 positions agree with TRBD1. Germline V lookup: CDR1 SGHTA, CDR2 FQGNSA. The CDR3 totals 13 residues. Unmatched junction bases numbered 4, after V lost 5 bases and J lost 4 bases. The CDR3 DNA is TGTGCCAGCAGCAGCGGACAGGCAGAGACCCAGTACTTC. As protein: CASSSGQAETQYF. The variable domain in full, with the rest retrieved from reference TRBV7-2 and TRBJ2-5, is GAGVSQSPSNKVTEKGKDVELRCDPISGHTALYWYRQSLGQGLEFLIYFQGNSAPDKSGLPSDRFSAERTGGSVSTLTIQRTQQEDSAVYLCASSSGQAETQYFGPGTRLLVL.

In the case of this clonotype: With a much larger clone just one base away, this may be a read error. The CDR3 DNA follows: TGCGCCAGCAGCCAACGTGGGACAGGGGATTACAATGAGCAGTTCTTC. As protein: CASSQRGTGDYNEQFF. The chain uses TRBV4-1 and TRBJ2-1; 10 nucleotides align to TRBD1. The germline V gene encodes CDR1 MGHRA and CDR2 YSYEKL. V lost 2 bases, J lost 4 bases, and 5 bases stayed unmatched. The CDR3 sequence is 16 residues long.

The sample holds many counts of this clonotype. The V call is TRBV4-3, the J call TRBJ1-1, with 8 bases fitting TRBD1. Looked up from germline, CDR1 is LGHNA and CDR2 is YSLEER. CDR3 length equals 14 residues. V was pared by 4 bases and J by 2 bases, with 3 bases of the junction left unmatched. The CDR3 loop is CASSPQGANTEAFF. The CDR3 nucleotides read TGCGCCAGCAGCCCGCAGGGGGCCAACACTGAAGCTTTCTTT.

This chain's CDR3 is CSAQKGFGSSYNEQFF. CDR3 DNA: TGCAGCGCCCAGAAGGGGTTCGGTAGCTCCTACAATGAGCAGTTCTTC. This chain uses TRBV29-1 with TRBJ2-1; tentative D call: TRBD1 (5 bases). The germline V and J ends were trimmed by 7 bases and 0 bases, with 19 bases remaining between them. CDR3 length: 16 residues. CDR1 is SQVTM and CDR2 is ANQGSEA in the germline V gene.

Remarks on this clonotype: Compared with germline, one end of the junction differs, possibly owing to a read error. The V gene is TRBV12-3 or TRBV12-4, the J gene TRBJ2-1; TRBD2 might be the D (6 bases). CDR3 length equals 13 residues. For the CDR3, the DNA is TGTGCCAGCAGTGCGGGACCCTACAATGAGCAGCTCTTC. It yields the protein CASSAGPYNEQLF.

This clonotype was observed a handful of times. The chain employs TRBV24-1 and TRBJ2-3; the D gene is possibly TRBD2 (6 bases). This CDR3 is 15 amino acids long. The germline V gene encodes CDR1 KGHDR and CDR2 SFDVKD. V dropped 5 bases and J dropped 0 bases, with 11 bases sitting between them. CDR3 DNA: TGTGCCACCAGTGTCGGAGGGGCTAGCACAGATACGCAGTATTTT. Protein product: CATSVGGASTDTQYF.

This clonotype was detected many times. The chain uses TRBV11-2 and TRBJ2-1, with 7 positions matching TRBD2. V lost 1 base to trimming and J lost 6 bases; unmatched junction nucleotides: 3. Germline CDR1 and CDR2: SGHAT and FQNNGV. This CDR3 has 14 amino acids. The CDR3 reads CASSLASSGNEQFF. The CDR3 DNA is TGTGCCAGCAGCTTAGCGTCTAGCGGCAATGAGCAGTTCTTC.

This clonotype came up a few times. CDR3 protein: CASRLAGGLYEQYF. The CDR3 nucleotides read TGTGCCAGCAGACTAGCGGGAGGGCTCTACGAGCAGTACTTC. The chain joins TRBV27 to TRBJ2-7, with TRBD2 identical over 13 bases. This CDR3 has 14 residues. J was trimmed by 3 bases and V by 6 bases; bases with no gene match: 2. CDR1 MNHEY and CDR2 SMNVEV come from the germline V gene (reference sequence).

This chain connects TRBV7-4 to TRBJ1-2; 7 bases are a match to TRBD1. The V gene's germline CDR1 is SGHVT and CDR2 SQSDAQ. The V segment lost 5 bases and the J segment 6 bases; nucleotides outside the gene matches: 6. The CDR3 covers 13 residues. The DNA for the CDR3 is TGTGCCAGCAGCCCTAGACAGGGCGATGGCTACACCTTC. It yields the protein CASSPRQGDGYTF. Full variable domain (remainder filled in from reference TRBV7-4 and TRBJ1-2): GAGVSQSPRYKVAKRGRDVALRCDSISGHVTLYWYRQTLGQGSEVLTYSQSDAQRDKSGRPSGRFSAERPERSVSTLKIQRTEQGDSAVYLCASSPRQGDGYTFGSGTRLTVV.

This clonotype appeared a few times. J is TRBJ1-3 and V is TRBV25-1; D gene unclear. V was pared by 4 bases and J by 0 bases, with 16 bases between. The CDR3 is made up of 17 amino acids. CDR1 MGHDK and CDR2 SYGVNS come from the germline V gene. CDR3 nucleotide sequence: TGTGCCAGCAGTGGCCCTGGGAGGCTGTGCTCTGGAAACACCATATATTTT. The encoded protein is CASSGPGRLCSGNTIYF.

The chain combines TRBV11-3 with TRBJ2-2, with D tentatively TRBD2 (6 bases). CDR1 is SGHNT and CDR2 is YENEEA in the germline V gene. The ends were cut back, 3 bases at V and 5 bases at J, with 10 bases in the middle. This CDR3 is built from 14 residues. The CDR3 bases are TGTGCCAGCAGCTTGGGGACTCAGACCGGGGAGCTGTTTTTT. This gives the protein CASSLGTQTGELFF.